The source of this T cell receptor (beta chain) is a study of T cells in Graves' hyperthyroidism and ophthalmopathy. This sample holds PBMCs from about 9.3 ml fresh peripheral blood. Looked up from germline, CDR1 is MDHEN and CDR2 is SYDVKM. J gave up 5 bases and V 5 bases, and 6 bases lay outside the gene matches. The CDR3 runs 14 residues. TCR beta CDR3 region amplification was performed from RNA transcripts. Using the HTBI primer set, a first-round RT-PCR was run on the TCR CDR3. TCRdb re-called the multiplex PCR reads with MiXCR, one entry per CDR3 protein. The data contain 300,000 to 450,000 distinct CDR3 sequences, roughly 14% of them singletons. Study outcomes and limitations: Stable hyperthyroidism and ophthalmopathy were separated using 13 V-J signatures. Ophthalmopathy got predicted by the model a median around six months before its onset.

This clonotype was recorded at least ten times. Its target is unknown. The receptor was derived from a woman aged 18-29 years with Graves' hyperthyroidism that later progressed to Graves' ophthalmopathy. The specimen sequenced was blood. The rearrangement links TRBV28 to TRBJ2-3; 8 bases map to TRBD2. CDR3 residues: CASSPSRGGDTQYF. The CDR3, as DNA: TGTGCCAGCAGTCCCTCTCGGGGGGGAGATACGCAGTATTTT.